These T cell receptor beta chains were read from a single sample in a study of T cell responses to AZD1222 COVID-19 vaccine. Generated by immunoSEQ multiplex PCR, the TCRdb table keeps only in-frame clones and is missing some. The sample gives some 130,000 clones, roughly 93% of which show up once; 4.5% to 6% is in the top ten. The material sequenced was peripheral blood, taken on day 0 of AZD1222 vaccination. All receptors derive from an adult in good health. Each CDR3 is given without its conserved first and last residue. D genes are given only for firm matches.

length	V	D	J	CDR3
13	TRBV24-1	TRBD1	TRBJ2-7	ATSDLTGGSYEQY
14	TRBV9	.	TRBJ2-2	ASSVVPSDDTGELF
13	TRBV5-1	TRBD1	TRBJ2-2	ASSIRGQGTGELF
17	TRBV27	TRBD1	TRBJ1-2	ASSLSGIRSTGPNYGYT
14	TRBV18	TRBD1	TRBJ1-5	ASSLGTGRANQPQH
9	TRBV12-3/TRBV12-4	.	TRBJ2-7	ASSLRGEQY
13	TRBV25-1	TRBD1	TRBJ1-2	ASSEWTDRVGGYT
13	TRBV7-2	.	TRBJ2-7	ASSLSRSKSYEQY
11	TRBV4-1	.	TRBJ2-7	ASSQDTSAEQY
11	TRBV7-3	TRBD2	TRBJ2-3	ASSLGTKDTQY
12	TRBV5-4	TRBD2	TRBJ2-3	ASSIASGADTQY
14	TRBV24-1	TRBD2	TRBJ2-1	ATSDPSGGPYNEQF
12	TRBV6-5	.	TRBJ2-2	ASVGTRQTGELF
11	TRBV5-8	.	TRBJ1-6	ASSQDWNSPLH
12	TRBV2	.	TRBJ2-2	ASRVDRNTGELF
14	TRBV5-1	.	TRBJ1-4	ASSFTDLATNEKLF
12	TRBV5-1	.	TRBJ2-5	ASSFLSVGETQY
11	TRBV19	.	TRBJ1-1	ASSVGQNTEAF
15	TRBV27	.	TRBJ2-7	ASSKGSSTADPYEQY
12	TRBV7-9	.	TRBJ2-7	ATTKIGKNYEQY
9	TRBV28	.	TRBJ2-1	ASWQRGEQF
12	TRBV6-5	TRBD1	TRBJ2-7	ASSYGDSTYEQY
11	TRBV12-3/TRBV12-4	.	TRBJ1-6	ASSLRNLPPLH
11	TRBV27	.	TRBJ2-7	ASSDRQGGKQY
12	TRBV28	TRBD2	TRBJ2-1	ASSSPSTSGRVF
13	TRBV7-2	TRBD2	TRBJ2-1	ASSRLADSYNEQF
15	TRBV2	.	TRBJ1-6	ASSDRGRGQVKSPLH
12	TRBV3-1/TRBV3-2	.	TRBJ1-5	ASSPRTENQPQH
11	TRBV7-2	.	TRBJ2-1	ASSFRPHNEQF
13	TRBV28	.	TRBJ1-6	ASSFSGHYNSPLH
12	TRBV5-4	TRBD1	TRBJ2-5	ASSPRTGPGTQY
12	TRBV11-2	TRBD1	TRBJ1-2	ASSPDRGNYGYT
14	TRBV6-5	TRBD2	TRBJ2-1	ASSYGREGLNNEQF
12	TRBV7-8	TRBD1	TRBJ2-3	ASSIGQGPDTQY
11	TRBV24-1	.	TRBJ2-3	ATSDYREDTQY
13	TRBV3-1/TRBV3-2	.	TRBJ2-7	ASSQEGLGSYEQY
12	TRBV7-9	TRBD1	TRBJ2-1	ASRFLTGSHEQF
13	TRBV5-1	TRBD1	TRBJ1-1	ASSGTGVMNTEAF
12	TRBV6-5	.	TRBJ2-5	ASRDTRSSETQY
10	TRBV12-5	.	TRBJ2-7	ASGSNIHEQY
13	TRBV7-9	TRBD2	TRBJ2-5	ASSPRDYYQETQY
11	TRBV30	.	TRBJ2-7	ARSAGFSYEQY
11	TRBV7-9	.	TRBJ1-4	ASHRATNEKLF
14	TRBV9	TRBD2	TRBJ2-7	ASSAEGLAGAYEQY
12	TRBV5-1	.	TRBJ2-3	ASSSGERTDTQY
14	TRBV6-1	.	TRBJ1-4	ASSEGWANVNEKLF
11	TRBV27	.	TRBJ1-2	ASSPEGYYGYT
13	TRBV30	.	TRBJ1-4	AWSVDSSTNEKLF